This T cell receptor (beta chain) stems from a study of a mutant IDH1 vaccine in newly diagnosed glioma. Study as a whole: Beforehand, treatment had been radiotherapy, temozolomide, or both; the majority received both.

As for this clone: Its cognate antigen is unknown.

The CDR3 has 14 amino acids. Germline V gene lookup returns CDR1 MNHNY and CDR2 SVGAGI (reference sequence). The V segment lost 4 bases and the J segment 5 bases; nucleotides outside the gene matches: 5. Time point denoted: week 47, end of study. Each dose delivered 300 ug of mutant IDH1 20-mer peptide subcutaneously with imiquimod. Sequencing used immunoSEQ multiplex PCR; TCRdb keeps in-frame clones, though not all of them. The data hold about 60,000 clones, with roughly 80% observed a single time. The sequence came from a woman in her forties or fifties with glioma. The chain joins TRBV6-6 to TRBJ2-5; 9 bases match TRBD1. Specimen: PBMCs, collected from a glioma patient whose treatment included an IDH1 peptide vaccine. The CDR3 coding sequence is TGTGCCAGCAGTTGGACAGGGGTGAGGGAGACCCAGTACTTC. It encodes CASSWTGVRETQYF.